This TCR beta chain was captured in a study of CD8+CD57+ T cells in acquired aplastic anemia. About the study: Each DNA sample taken from sorted CD4+ and CD8+ cells came to approximately 3 ug on average.

The sample holds many counts of this clonotype. The antigen remains unidentified. Genomic DNA templated the TCR beta VDJ and CDR3 profiling. TCRdb independently ran MiXCR on the reads; one entry per CDR3 protein. The sample includes about 160,000 distinct CDR3 sequences, around half of them seen just once. CDR3 length equals 14 residues. V was cut by 0 bases and J by 4 bases, with 10 bases left in between. Germline V gene lookup returns CDR1 PRHDT and CDR2 FYEKMQ (reference sequence). All sequencing subjects had displayed CD8+CD57+ cell expansion on flow cytometry. Severe acquired aplastic anemia was present in every patient. Study-level points and caveats: Shared by patients and controls, 25 to 30 CD8+ CDR3s were abundant in patients.

The TCR originated in a human donor with aplastic anemia. The sequenced material came from sorted CD4+, CD8+, or CD8+CD57+ T cells (not recorded which) from PBMCs. The chain recombines TRBV13 with TRBJ2-7; D is perhaps TRBD1 (6 bases). The CDR3, as DNA: TGTGCCAGCAGCTTAGGCGTTAGGGGGTACGAGCAGTACTTC. It codes for CASSLGVRGYEQYF.